The source of this T cell receptor (beta chain) is a study of T-cell reconstitution after alpha-beta-depleted transplantation in children. V was pared by 0 bases and J by 2 bases, with 15 bases between. This CDR3 region has 16 residues. Germline V gives CDR1 SGDLS, CDR2 YYNGEE. This clonotype has only a few counts. It was with unique molecular identifiers that the TCRbeta library was prepared. TCRdb passed the PCR reads through MiXCR, listing each CDR3 protein once. This table holds around 500,000 distinct CDR3 sequences, under 15% found once. This TCR came from a human donor who donated a stem cell graft to a child with combined immunodeficiency. This chain uses TRBV9 with TRBJ2-7; the D is unclear. The sample in question was PBMCs from the stem cell graft donor, obtained from the stem cell graft. In nucleotides, the CDR3 is TGTGCCAGCAGCGTAGGGAGCCAGGCGAACGCCTACGAGCAGTACTTC. Its translation: CASSVGSQANAYEQYF.